A selection of T cell receptor beta chains follows, all from one sample in a study of human T cells and chemical hapten exposure. TCRdb redid the calling of the RACE reads with MiXCR, one entry per CDR3 protein. This table has about 76,000 distinct CDR3 sequences, 10% to 15% appearing once. The material sequenced was whole blood, taken in connection with sensitization to the hapten diphenylcyclopropenone (DPC). All receptors derive from a woman in her 50s with alopecia areata. Some clones in this sample may be carry-over from other donors' samples. The CDR3 runs from the conserved cysteine through the conserved F or W. D genes are given only for firm matches. Expanded clones are given a class, and other clones once, few, many or no size at all.

j_call v_call d_call clone_size cdr3_aa cdr3_nt
TRBJ2-7 TRBV28 TRBD2 few CASSPTREGPEQYF TGTGCCAGCAGCCCAACGCGGGAGGGCCCCGAGCAGTACTTC
TRBJ1-4 TRBV15 TRBD1 many CATSRATGREKLFF TGTGCCACCAGCAGAGCGACAGGGAGGGAAAAACTGTTTTTT
TRBJ1-1 TRBV20-1 TRBD1 NA CSAMTGSTEAFF TGCAGTGCTATGACAGGGAGCACTGAAGCTTTCTTT
TRBJ1-5 TRBV10-3 NA few CAISDPSNQPQHF TGTGCCATCAGTGACCCTAGCAATCAGCCCCAGCATTTT
TRBJ1-2 TRBV19 NA many CASSDEQGPNYGYTF TGTGCCAGTAGTGACGAACAGGGACCTAACTATGGCTACACCTTC
TRBJ2-7 TRBV6-1 NA few CASSEADSYEQYF TGTGCCAGCAGTGAAGCGGACAGCTACGAGCAGTACTTC
TRBJ1-5 TRBV19 TRBD1 many CASKRFPWTGGDQPQHF TGTGCCAGTAAACGATTCCCTTGGACAGGGGGTGATCAGCCCCAGCATTTT
TRBJ2-3 TRBV7-6 NA many CASSPRPSVEFKGTQYF TGTGCCAGCAGCCCTAGACCGAGCGTCGAATTCAAGGGTACGCAGTATTTT
TRBJ2-5 TRBV29-1 NA once CSVEGGFEVQYF TGCAGCGTTGAGGGGGGTTTTGAAGTCCAGTACTTC
TRBJ2-1 TRBV12-3/TRBV12-4 TRBD1 many CASSSWTGGGNEQFF TGTGCCAGCAGTTCATGGACAGGGGGAGGCAATGAGCAGTTCTTC
TRBJ2-7 TRBV6-5 TRBD1 NA CASRLSGQGYEQYF TGTGCCAGCAGGTTATCGGGACAGGGCTACGAGCAGTACTTC
TRBJ2-3 TRBV7-6 TRBD2 few CASSLGVGILAGIIDTQYF TGTGCCAGCAGCTTAGGTGTGGGGATCCTAGCGGGGATCATAGATACGCAGTATTTT
TRBJ1-5 TRBV29-1 NA NA CSVALGVDQPQHF TGCAGCGTTGCGTTGGGGGTGGACCAGCCCCAGCATTTT
TRBJ2-3 TRBV24-1 NA NA CATSDRDTQYF TGTGCCACCAGTGATAGGGATACGCAGTATTTT
TRBJ2-5 TRBV18 TRBD1 NA CASSPLPVGQGSETQYF TGTGCCAGCTCACCCCTCCCCGTGGGACAGGGGTCGGAGACCCAGTACTTC
TRBJ2-3 TRBV20-1 TRBD1 few CSASPGQGTDTQYF TGCAGTGCTTCCCCGGGACAGGGCACAGATACGCAGTATTTT
TRBJ2-1 TRBV11-2 NA many CASSLSGSYNEQFF TGTGCCAGCAGCCTGTCTGGCTCCTACAATGAGCAGTTCTTC
TRBJ2-2 TRBV5-1 TRBD2 few CASSLNSGSRWTGELFF TGCGCCAGCAGCTTGAATAGCGGGAGTCGATGGACCGGGGAGCTGTTTTTT
TRBJ2-7 TRBV18 NA many CASSPSGTYEQYF TGTGCCAGCTCACCGAGCGGAACCTACGAGCAGTACTTC
TRBJ2-7 TRBV5-1 NA few CASSGSYEQYF TGCGCCAGCAGCGGGTCCTACGAGCAGTACTTC
TRBJ1-4 TRBV11-2 NA NA CASSFAGTRGGREKLFF TGTGCCAGCAGCTTCGCAGGGACTCGAGGTGGACGGGAAAAACTGTTTTTT
TRBJ1-2 TRBV2 TRBD1 many CASRDRGSANYGYTF TGTGCCAGCCGGGACAGGGGGTCAGCTAACTATGGCTACACCTTC
TRBJ1-1 TRBV10-3 NA many CAIRENTEAFF TGTGCCATCAGGGAAAACACTGAAGCTTTCTTT
TRBJ1-5 TRBV18 NA NA CASSPGMVDYGNQPQHF TGTGCCAGCTCACCAGGAATGGTAGATTATGGCAATCAGCCCCAGCATTTT
TRBJ1-1 TRBV10-1 NA NA CASSDGGRRTEAFF TGCGCCAGCAGTGATGGGGGCAGAAGGACTGAAGCTTTCTTT
TRBJ2-1 TRBV29-1 TRBD2 NA CSALAGRAYNEQFF TGCAGCGCCCTAGCGGGAAGGGCCTACAATGAGCAGTTCTTC
TRBJ2-1 TRBV2 NA NA CASSDYEQFF TGTGCCAGCAGTGATTATGAGCAGTTCTTC
TRBJ1-1 TRBV6-7 NA NA CASSYSSSGTSDTEAFF TGTGCCAGCAGTTACTCGTCGTCGGGGACCTCTGACACTGAAGCTTTCTTT
TRBJ2-7 TRBV20-1 NA many CSARGLHPYEQYF TGCAGTGCTAGAGGACTCCACCCCTACGAGCAGTACTTC
TRBJ1-6 TRBV10-2 NA many CASRSRASPLHF TGCGCCAGCCGCTCCCGAGCCTCACCCCTCCACTTT
TRBJ1-2 TRBV6-4 NA NA CASSMTGSAFDPIYGYTF TGTGCCAGCAGCATGACAGGATCTGCTTTCGACCCCATTTATGGCTACACCTTC
TRBJ1-2 TRBV20-1 NA few CSAYSGANYGYTF TGCAGTGCTTATTCCGGAGCTAACTATGGCTACACCTTC
TRBJ2-1 TRBV3-1 NA NA CAVSRLYNEQFF TGTGCCGTCTCCCGGCTGTACAATGAGCAGTTCTTC
TRBJ2-7 TRBV11-2 TRBD2 NA CASSLGTSGGQPYEQYF TGTGCCAGCAGCTTAGGGACTAGCGGGGGCCAGCCCTACGAGCAGTACTTC
TRBJ2-2 TRBV5-1 NA NA CASSLAPRTGELFF TGCGCCAGCAGCTTGGCCCCGAGAACCGGGGAGCTGTTTTTT
TRBJ1-2 TRBV20-1 NA many CSTPTGPINYGYTF TGCAGTACCCCGACAGGACCGATAAACTATGGCTACACCTTC
TRBJ2-3 TRBV20-1 NA NA CSALPSVTDTQYF TGCAGTGCCCTCCCCAGCGTCACAGATACGCAGTATTTT
TRBJ1-5 TRBV2 NA NA CASSVELRDQPQHF TGTGCCAGCAGTGTCGAGTTAAGGGATCAGCCCCAGCATTTT
TRBJ1-2 TRBV29-1 NA NA CSVPGDYGYTF TGCAGCGTACCGGGAGACTATGGCTACACCTTC
TRBJ2-5 TRBV7-2 NA few CASTPSGLETQYF TGTGCCAGCACCCCGTCGGGACTAGAGACCCAGTACTTC